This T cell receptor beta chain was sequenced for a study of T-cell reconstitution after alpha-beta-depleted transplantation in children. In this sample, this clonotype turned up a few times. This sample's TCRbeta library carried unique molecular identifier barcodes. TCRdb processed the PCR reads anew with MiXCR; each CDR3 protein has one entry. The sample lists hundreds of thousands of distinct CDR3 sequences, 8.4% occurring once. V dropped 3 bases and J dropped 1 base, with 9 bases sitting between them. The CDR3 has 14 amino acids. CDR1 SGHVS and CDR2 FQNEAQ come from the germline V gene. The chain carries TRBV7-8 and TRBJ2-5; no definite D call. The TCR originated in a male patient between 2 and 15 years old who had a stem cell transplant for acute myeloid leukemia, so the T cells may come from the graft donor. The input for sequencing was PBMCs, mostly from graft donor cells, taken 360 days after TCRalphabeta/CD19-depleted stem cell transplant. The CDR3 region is CASSFSQFQETQYF. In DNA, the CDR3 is TGTGCCAGCAGCTTTAGCCAGTTCCAAGAGACCCAGTACTTC.